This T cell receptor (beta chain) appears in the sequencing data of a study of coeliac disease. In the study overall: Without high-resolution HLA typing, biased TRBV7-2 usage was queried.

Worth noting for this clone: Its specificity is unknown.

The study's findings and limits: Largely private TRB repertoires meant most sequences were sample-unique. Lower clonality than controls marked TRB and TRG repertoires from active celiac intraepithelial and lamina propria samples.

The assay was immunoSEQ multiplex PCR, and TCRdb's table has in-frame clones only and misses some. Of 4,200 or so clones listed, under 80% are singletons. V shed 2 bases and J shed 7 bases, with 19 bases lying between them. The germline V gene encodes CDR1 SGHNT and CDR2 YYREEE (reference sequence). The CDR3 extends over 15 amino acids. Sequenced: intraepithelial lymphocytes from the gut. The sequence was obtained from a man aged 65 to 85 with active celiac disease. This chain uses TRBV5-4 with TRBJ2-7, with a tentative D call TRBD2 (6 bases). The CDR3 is CASSFSLGGVEEQYF. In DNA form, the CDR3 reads TGTGCCAGCAGCTTTTCACTGGGGGGAGTGGAGGAGCAGTACTTC.